Below, 15 T cell receptor beta chains from the same sample are listed, as sequenced in a study of cytomegalovirus exposure and HLA in healthy donors. The primer mix had 60 Vbeta and 13 Jbeta primers. TCRdb's copy holds only in-frame clones and misses some; the assay was immunoSEQ multiplex PCR. This sample carries roughly 300,000 clones, roughly 89% of them seen once, and the ten largest clones take roughly 4%. Sequencing used PBMCs. These receptors were obtained from a middle-aged man in good health and CMV-seropositive.

The chain joins TRBV7-3 to TRBJ2-5; TRBD2 aligns across 10 bases. With the DNA end fitting TRBJ2-7 better, the J assignment may be wrong. CDR3 size: 14 residues. Germline CDR1 reads SGHTA; CDR2 reads FQGTGA. The CDR3 DNA reads TGTGCCAGCAGCTTGGGGACTAGCGTCTCCGAGCAGTACTTC. Its translation is CASSLGTSVSEQYF.

The chain carries TRBV10-3 and TRBJ1-2; D is ambiguous. Germline CDR1 reads ENHRY; CDR2 reads SYGVKD. The ends were cut back, 2 bases at V and 0 bases at J, with 10 bases in the middle. The CDR3 has 15 residues. CDR3 amino acids: CAISEPERANYGYTF. DNA for the CDR3: TGTGCCATCAGTGAGCCCGAGAGAGCTAACTATGGCTACACCTTC.

The genes are TRBV6-1 and TRBJ1-5; D gene unclear. Germline V gene data show CDR1 as MNHNS and CDR2 as SASEGT. V lost 6 bases and J lost 0, with 9 bases in between. The CDR3 has 14 residues. CDR3 in amino acids: CASRGQVSNQPQHF. The CDR3 DNA sequence: TGTGCCAGCAGGGGCCAGGTTAGCAATCAGCCCCAGCATTTT.

The genes are TRBV4-3 and TRBJ2-5, with TRBD2 matching 9 bases. The CDR3 totals 15 residues. V lost 2 bases and J lost 1; bases outside the gene matches: 2. Per the germline V gene, CDR1 is LGHNA and CDR2 is YSLEER. The CDR3, as DNA: TGCGCCAGCAGCCAATGGACTAGCGCCCAAGAGACCCAGTACTTC. This sequence encodes CASSQWTSAQETQYF.

V and J are TRBV28 and TRBJ2-7; possibly TRBD1 for D (6 bases). This CDR3 spans 13 amino acids. V gave up 4 bases and J gave up 2 bases, with 9 bases separating them. CDR1 is MDHEN and CDR2 is SYDVKM in the germline V gene. CDR3 sequence: CASSWGQPYEQYF. The CDR3 DNA reads as TGTGCCAGCAGTTGGGGGCAGCCCTACGAGCAGTACTTC. Variable domain in full (rest from reference TRBV28 and TRBJ2-7): DVKVTQSSRYLVKRTGEKVFLECVQDMDHENMFWYRQDPGLGLRLIYFSYDVKMKEKGDIPEGYSVSREKKERFSLILESASTNQTSMYLCASSWGQPYEQYFGPGTRLTVT.

This clone was counted between two and nine times. The chain combines TRBV19 with TRBJ1-5; D unresolved. The V end was cut by 4 bases, the J end by 1 base, with 8 bases between. The CDR3 sequence is 14 residues long. Germline V gene lookup returns CDR1 LNHDA and CDR2 SQIVND (reference sequence). CDR3 nucleotide sequence: TGTGCCAGTAGTACCGGGGTAAGCAATCAGCCCCAGCATTTT. Its protein is CASSTGVSNQPQHF.

The J gene is TRBJ2-7, the V gene TRBV28; 8 positions match TRBD1. Germline V CDR1 and CDR2: MDHEN, SYDVKM. The CDR3 has 14 amino acids. J was trimmed by 2 bases and V by 6 bases; bases with no gene match: 6. The CDR3 loop is CASRNLGQAYEQYF. In DNA form, the CDR3 reads TGTGCCAGCAGGAACTTGGGACAGGCCTACGAGCAGTACTTC. Filled out from reference TRBV28 and TRBJ2-7, the complete variable domain reads DVKVTQSSRYLVKRTGEKVFLECVQDMDHENMFWYRQDPGLGLRLIYFSYDVKMKEKGDIPEGYSVSREKKERFSLILESASTNQTSMYLCASRNLGQAYEQYFGPGTRLTVT.

The chain uses TRBV28 and TRBJ2-7; possibly TRBD2 for D (5 bases). The CDR3 has 15 residues. CDR1 is MDHEN, CDR2 SYDVKM, per germline. V was shortened by 2 bases and J by 2 bases, with 13 bases between the two germline ends. The CDR3 reads CASSLLGRETYEQYF. In DNA form, the CDR3 reads TGTGCCAGCAGTTTACTGGGTAGGGAGACCTACGAGCAGTACTTC.

The chain employs TRBV29-1 and TRBJ1-4, with D possibly being TRBD1 (6 bases). Trimming removed 7 bases from V and 0 bases from J, with 9 bases in between. CDR3 length: 13 amino acids. CDR1 and CDR2 (germline): SQVTM, ANQGSEA. The CDR3 sequence is CSARQATNEKLFF. CDR3 nucleotides: TGCAGCGCCAGACAGGCAACTAATGAAAAACTGTTTTTT.

V usage is TRBV5-1 and J usage is TRBJ2-5, with 9 bases aligning to TRBD1. This CDR3 has 13 amino acids. Germline CDR1 reads SGHRS; CDR2 reads YFSETQ. Trimming took 9 bases from V and 2 from J; bases not matched to a gene: 5. As DNA, the CDR3 is TGCGCCACCAGACAGGGGGGGCAAGAGACCCAGTACTTC. Amino acids: CATRQGGQETQYF.

The CDR3 here is CASSPGLVREQFF. The CDR3 coding sequence is TGTGCCAGCAGCCCCGGACTAGTTCGAGAGCAGTTCTTC. This chain uses TRBV28 with TRBJ2-1; 7 bases line up with TRBD2. The CDR3 loop spans 13 amino acids. Trimming cost V 6 bases and J 10 bases; bases outside gene matches: 9. Germline V gene lookup returns CDR1 MDHEN and CDR2 SYDVKM.

The chain carries TRBV4-2 and TRBJ2-7; 7 nucleotides line up with TRBD2. V was pared by 4 bases and J by 3 bases, with 9 bases of the junction left unmatched. Germline loops: CDR1 LGHNA, CDR2 YNFKEQ. The CDR3 contains 15 residues. CDR3 in DNA: TGTGCCAGCAGCCCCTTAGCGGGCCCTCTCTACGAGCAGTACTTC. As protein: CASSPLAGPLYEQYF.

This clone was seen a handful of times. The sample carries other DNA sequences with the same CDR3. V and J are TRBV28 and TRBJ2-7, with D hard to call. The CDR3 runs to 13 residues. The V end was cut by 3 bases, the J end by 0 bases, with 6 bases between. CDR1 and CDR2 (germline): MDHEN, SYDVKM. CDR3 DNA: TGTGCCAGCAGTTTGGGCAGCTCCTACGAGCAGTACTTC. This sequence encodes CASSLGSSYEQYF. The full variable domain, in which reference TRBV28 and TRBJ2-7 provide the parts outside the CDR3, is DVKVTQSSRYLVKRTGEKVFLECVQDMDHENMFWYRQDPGLGLRLIYFSYDVKMKEKGDIPEGYSVSREKKERFSLILESASTNQTSMYLCASSLGSSYEQYFGPGTRLTVT.

Concerning this clone: The junction and the germline gene differ at one end; a read error may be behind it. The gene calls are TRBV28 and TRBJ2-7; 7 nucleotides match TRBD1. This CDR3 comprises 15 residues. From germline, CDR1 is MDHEN and CDR2 SYDVKM. CDR3: CASSLYRQGAYEQYF. Here the CDR3 DNA reads TGTGCCAGTAGTTTATATAGGCAGGGGGCCTACGAGCAGTACTTC.

V usage is TRBV7-9 and J usage is TRBJ2-6; D not resolved. Trimming stripped 1 base from V and 0 bases from J, with 10 bases between. Germline V CDR1 and CDR2: SEHNR, FQNEAQ (reference sequence). The CDR3 length is 17 residues. CDR3 sequence: CASSLEASYSGANVLTF. The CDR3 DNA reads TGTGCCAGCAGCTTAGAAGCTTCTTACTCTGGGGCCAACGTCCTGACTTTC. The complete variable domain, with remaining parts taken from reference TRBV7-9 and TRBJ2-6, reads DTGVSQNPRHKITKRGQNVTFRCDPISEHNRLYWYRQTLGQGPEFLTYFQNEAQLEKSRLLSDRFSAERPKGSFSTLEIQRTEQGDSAMYLCASSLEASYSGANVLTFGAGSRLTVL.